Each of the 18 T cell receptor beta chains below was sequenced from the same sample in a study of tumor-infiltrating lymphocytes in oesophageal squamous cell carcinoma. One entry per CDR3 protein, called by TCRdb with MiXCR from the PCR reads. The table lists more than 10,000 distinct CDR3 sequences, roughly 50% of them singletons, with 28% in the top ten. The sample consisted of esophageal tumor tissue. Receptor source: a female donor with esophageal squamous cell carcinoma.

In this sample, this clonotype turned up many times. In nucleotides, the CDR3 is TGTGCCAGCAGGAGGACTAGCGGGGGGGCCATAGAGACCCAGTACTTC. It specifies CASRRTSGGAIETQYF. The chain is built from TRBV2 and TRBJ2-5; TRBD2 matches at 15 bases. Trimming removed 6 bases from V and 4 bases from J; junction bases left unmatched: 6. CDR3 length: 16 residues. Germline V gives CDR1 SNHLY, CDR2 FYNNEI.

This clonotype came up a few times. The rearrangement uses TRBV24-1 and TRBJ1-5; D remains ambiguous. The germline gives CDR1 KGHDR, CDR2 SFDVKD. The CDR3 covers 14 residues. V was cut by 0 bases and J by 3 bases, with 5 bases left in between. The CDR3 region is CATSDLSINQPQHF. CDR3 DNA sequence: TGTGCCACCAGTGATTTGAGCATCAATCAGCCCCAGCATTTT.

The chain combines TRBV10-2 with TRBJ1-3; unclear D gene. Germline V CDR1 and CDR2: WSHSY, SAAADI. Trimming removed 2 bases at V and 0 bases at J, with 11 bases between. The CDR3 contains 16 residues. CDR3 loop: CASSEERGFSGNTIYF. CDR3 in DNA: TGCGCCAGCAGTGAGGAGCGGGGATTCTCTGGAAACACCATATATTTT.

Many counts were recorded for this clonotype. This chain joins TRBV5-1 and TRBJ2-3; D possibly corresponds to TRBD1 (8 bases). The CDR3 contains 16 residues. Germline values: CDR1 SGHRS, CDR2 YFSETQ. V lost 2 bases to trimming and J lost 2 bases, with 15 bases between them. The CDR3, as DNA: TGCGCCAGCAGCTTTACCACAGGGGGGGTCACAGATACGCAGTATTTT. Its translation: CASSFTTGGVTDTQYF.

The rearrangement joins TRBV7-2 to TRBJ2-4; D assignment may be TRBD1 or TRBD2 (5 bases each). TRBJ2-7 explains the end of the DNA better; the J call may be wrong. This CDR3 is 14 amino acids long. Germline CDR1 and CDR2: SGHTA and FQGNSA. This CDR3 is CASSLAREFYEQYF. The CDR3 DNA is TGTGCCAGCAGCTTAGCCAGGGAGTTCTACGAGCAGTACTTC.

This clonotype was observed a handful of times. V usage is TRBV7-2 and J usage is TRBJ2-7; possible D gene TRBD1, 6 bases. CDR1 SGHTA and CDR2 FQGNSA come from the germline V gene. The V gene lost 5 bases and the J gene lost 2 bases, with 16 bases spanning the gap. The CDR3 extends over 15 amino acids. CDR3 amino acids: CASSTASDSAYEQYF. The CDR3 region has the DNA TGTGCCAGCAGCACAGCCTCGGACAGCGCCTACGAGCAGTACTTC.

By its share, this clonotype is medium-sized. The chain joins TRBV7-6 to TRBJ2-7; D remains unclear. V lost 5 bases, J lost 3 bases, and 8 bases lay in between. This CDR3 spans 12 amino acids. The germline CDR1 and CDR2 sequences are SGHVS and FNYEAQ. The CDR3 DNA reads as TGTGCCAGCAGCGACGACATCTACGAGCAGTACTTC. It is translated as CASSDDIYEQYF.

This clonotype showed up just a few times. In nucleotides, the CDR3 is TGTGCCAGCAGCTTAGCGAGGGTCGGGGGTACGGGCTCCTACAATGAGCAGTTCTTC. It translates to CASSLARVGGTGSYNEQFF. V gene TRBV7-2 combines with J gene TRBJ2-1; D is perhaps TRBD2 (6 bases). CDR1 and CDR2 from the germline V gene are SGHTA and FQGNSA. V shed 0 bases and J shed 0 bases, with 18 bases lying between them. The CDR3 spans 19 residues.

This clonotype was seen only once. The CDR3 DNA reads TGTGCCAGCAGCTTGCAGGCGGTCCGGAGCTCCTACAATGAGCAGTTCTTC. Protein: CASSLQAVRSSYNEQFF. V usage is TRBV11-2 and J usage is TRBJ2-1; no reliable D call. Looked up from germline, CDR1 is SGHAT and CDR2 is FQNNGV. The CDR3 has 17 amino acids. The V and J ends lost 3 bases and 0 bases respectively, with 15 bases between them.

CDR3 DNA: TGTGCCAGCAGTTTCAACCCCGATGCCTGGCCCAAAAACATTCAGTACTTC. This codes for CASSFNPDAWPKNIQYF. This sequence joins TRBV12-3 or TRBV12-4 and TRBJ2-4; unclear D gene. The V end was cut by 3 bases, the J end by 2 bases, with 17 bases between. The CDR3 is 17 residues long.

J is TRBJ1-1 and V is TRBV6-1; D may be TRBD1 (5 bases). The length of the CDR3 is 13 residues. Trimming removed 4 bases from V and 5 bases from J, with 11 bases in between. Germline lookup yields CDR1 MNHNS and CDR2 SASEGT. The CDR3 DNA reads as TGTGCCAGCAGTGCGGGGGTTGATACTGAAGCTTTCTTT. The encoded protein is CASSAGVDTEAFF.

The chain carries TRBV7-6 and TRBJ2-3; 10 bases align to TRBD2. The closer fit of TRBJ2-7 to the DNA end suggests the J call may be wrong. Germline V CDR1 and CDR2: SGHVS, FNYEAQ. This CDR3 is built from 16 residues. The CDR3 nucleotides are TGTGCCAGCAGCCGGGGGGTAGCGGGGGGCAACAATGAGCAGTACTTC. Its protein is CASSRGVAGGNNEQYF.

CDR3 in amino acids: CASKGTGWDYGYTF. The DNA of the CDR3 is TGTGCCAGCAAAGGGACAGGGTGGGACTATGGCTACACCTTC. The chain employs TRBV27 and TRBJ1-2, with TRBD1 identical over 9 bases. CDR3 length: 14 residues. The V and J ends lost 7 bases and 3 bases, in that order; junction bases with no gene match: 6. CDR1 is MNHEY, CDR2 SMNVEV, per germline (reference sequence).

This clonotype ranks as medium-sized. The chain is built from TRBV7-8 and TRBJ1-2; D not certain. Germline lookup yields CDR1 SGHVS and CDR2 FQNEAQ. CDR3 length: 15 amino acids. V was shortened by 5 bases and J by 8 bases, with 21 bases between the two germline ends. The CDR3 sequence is CASSDEGRFVRGYTF. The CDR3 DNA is TGTGCCAGCAGCGACGAAGGACGGTTTGTAAGAGGCTACACCTTC. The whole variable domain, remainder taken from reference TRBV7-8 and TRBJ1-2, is GAGVSQSPRYKVAKRGQDVALRCDPISGHVSLFWYQQALGQGPEFLTYFQNEAQLDKSGLPSDRFFAERPEGSVSTLKIQRTQQEDSAVYLCASSDEGRFVRGYTFGSGTRLTVV.

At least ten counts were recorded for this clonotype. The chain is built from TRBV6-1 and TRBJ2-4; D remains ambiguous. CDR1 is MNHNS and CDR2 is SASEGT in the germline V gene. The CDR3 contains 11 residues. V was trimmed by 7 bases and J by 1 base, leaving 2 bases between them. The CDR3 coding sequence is TGTGCCAGCACCGCCAAAAACATTCAGTACTTC. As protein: CASTAKNIQYF.

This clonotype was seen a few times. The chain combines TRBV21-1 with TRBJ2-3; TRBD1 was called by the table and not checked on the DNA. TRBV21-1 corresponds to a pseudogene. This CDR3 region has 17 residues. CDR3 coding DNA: TGTGCCAGCAGCCTCTGGAGGGGGGGGCATGGCACAGATACGCAGTATTTT. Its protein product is CASSLWRGGHGTDTQYF.

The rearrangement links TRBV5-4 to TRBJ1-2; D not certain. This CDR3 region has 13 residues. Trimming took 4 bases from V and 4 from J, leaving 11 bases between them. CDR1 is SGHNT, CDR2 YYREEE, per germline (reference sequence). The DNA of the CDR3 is TGTGCCAGCAGCAGGGCGGATGGCTATGGCTACACCTTC. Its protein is CASSRADGYGYTF. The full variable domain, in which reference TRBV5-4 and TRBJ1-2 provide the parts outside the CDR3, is ETGVTQSPTHLIKTRGQQVTLRCSSQSGHNTVSWYQQALGQGPQFIFQYYREEENGRGNFPPRFSGLQFPNYSSELNVNALELDDSALYLCASSRADGYGYTFGSGTRLTVV.

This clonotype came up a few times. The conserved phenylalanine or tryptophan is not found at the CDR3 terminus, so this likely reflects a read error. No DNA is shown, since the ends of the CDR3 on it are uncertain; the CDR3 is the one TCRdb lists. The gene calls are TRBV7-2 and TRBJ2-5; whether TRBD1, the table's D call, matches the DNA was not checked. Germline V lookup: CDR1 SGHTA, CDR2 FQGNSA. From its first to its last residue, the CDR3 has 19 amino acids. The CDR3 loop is CASSTWDREMGNSPLHFGN.